This TCR beta chain comes out of a study of spatial heterogeneity in lung cancer. In the study overall: Raw reads contained each unique TCR and UMI combination more than ten times on average. Study outcomes and limitations: Blood contained ubiquitous expanded tumor TCRs more at resection than at follow-up.

Documented time point: sample taken at primary tumor resection. Unsorted tumor, nontumor lung tissue or cryopreserved PBMC supplied the whole RNA. The donor population consisted of 72 patients with untreated, early-stage non-small cell lung cancer. To note about this clonotype: The antigen remains unidentified.

The CDR3 totals 15 residues. Trimming shortened V by 3 bases and J by 6 bases, and 12 bases separated the two germline ends. On each TCR cDNA molecule, a unique molecular identifier was present. MiXCR, applied by TCRdb to the 5' RACE reads, yields one record per CDR3 protein. Of approximately 90,000 distinct CDR3 sequences in the sample, roughly 8.7% are singletons; the top ten hold less than 9%. This TCR was recovered from a male donor with early-stage non-small cell lung cancer. V is TRBV12-3 or TRBV12-4 and J is TRBJ1-6; a weak D match, TRBD1 (6 bases). This material consisted of PBMCs, taken at surgery. This CDR3 is CASSFEQGTNSPLHF. In nucleotides, the CDR3 is TGTGCCAGCAGTTTTGAACAGGGTACTAATTCACCCCTCCACTTT.